This T cell receptor beta chain was obtained from a study of T cells in Graves' hyperthyroidism and ophthalmopathy. Findings and limits, study-wide: Ophthalmopathy could be told apart from stable hyperthyroidism with a 13 V-J model. Most thyroid clonotypes with frequency above 0.001 were detected in blood.

Exclusion followed for patients with uncontrolled infection, other autoimmune disease, pregnancy or lactation. The TCR beta CDR3 regions underwent amplification using RNA transcripts as the source. The HTBI primer set drove a first-round RT-PCR of the TCR CDR3. TCRdb re-derived calls from the multiplex PCR reads in MiXCR, one entry per CDR3 protein. Altogether roughly 500,000 distinct CDR3 sequences are present, 46% being singletons, with the ten largest covering 15% to 20%. The sample holds a few counts of this clonotype. No antigen is known for it. The V and J ends lost 4 bases and 8 bases respectively, with 13 bases between them. CDR1 is SGHRS and CDR2 is YFSETQ in the germline V gene. This CDR3 is built from 13 residues.

The specimen sequenced was peripheral blood or thyroid tissue (not recorded which). The J gene is TRBJ2-1, the V gene TRBV5-1, with D possibly TRBD1 on 6 matching bases. The TCR was taken from an adult woman with Graves' disease, either hyperthyroidism or ophthalmopathy (not recorded which). The CDR3 coding sequence is TGCGCCAGCAGCGTGACAGGAGGCGATGAGCAGTTCTTC. Encoded protein: CASSVTGGDEQFF.